Listed below are T cell receptor beta chains from one sample, sequenced in a study of CD8 T cells in Susac syndrome. One entry per CDR3 protein, called by TCRdb with MiXCR from the immunoSEQ multiplex PCR reads. The sample lists roughly 190,000 distinct CDR3 sequences, about 95% occurring once. The sample taken for sequencing was CD8+ T cells from PBMCs. These receptors all come from a human donor with Susac syndrome. The CDR3 runs from the conserved cysteine through the conserved F or W. A D gene is named only where the DNA matches it firmly. Not all rows give a size; the values are once, few, many and, for expanded clones, a class.

D: .
V: TRBV27
J: TRBJ2-1
size: .
DNA: TGTGCCAGCAGTTCCCCTTCGGCGATAACTAACAATGAGCAGTTCTTC
CDR3: CASSSPSAITNNEQFF

D: .
V: TRBV28
J: TRBJ1-1
size: few
DNA: TGTGCCAGCAGTTTAACGACAGGGAACACTGAAGCTTTCTTT
CDR3: CASSLTTGNTEAFF

D: .
V: TRBV5-6
J: TRBJ1-1
size: .
DNA: TGTGCCAGCAGCTTAGGAACAGGGTCCAACACTGAAGCTTTCTTT
CDR3: CASSLGTGSNTEAFF

D: .
V: TRBV27
J: TRBJ2-7
size: few
DNA: TGTGCCAGCAGTTTGGCCCGAACCTACGAGCAGTACTTC
CDR3: CASSLARTYEQYF

D: .
V: TRBV27
J: TRBJ1-1
size: once
DNA: TGTGCCAGCACGGCGTCCCATGGGACTGAAGCTTTCTTT
CDR3: CASTASHGTEAFF

D: TRBD2
V: TRBV7-8
J: TRBJ2-5
size: .
DNA: TGTGCCAGCAGCTTAGCTAGTATGACCCGCGGGAGCTTGGAAGAGACCCAGTACTTC
CDR3: CASSLASMTRGSLEETQYF

D: .
V: TRBV28
J: TRBJ2-7
size: once
DNA: TGTGCCAGCAGTTTTTCTGCTAGTGCCTCTTCCGAGCAGTACTTC
CDR3: CASSFSASASSEQYF

D: TRBD2
V: TRBV7-3
J: TRBJ2-1
size: .
DNA: TGTGCCAGCAGCTCCCAGACCGGACTAGCGGGGGATGAGCAGTTCTTC
CDR3: CASSSQTGLAGDEQFF

D: TRBD1
V: TRBV7-9
J: TRBJ2-7
size: .
DNA: TGTGCCGGAGGATTGGGGACAGGGGGCTCCTACGAGCAGTACTTC
CDR3: CAGGLGTGGSYEQYF

D: TRBD1
V: TRBV19
J: TRBJ1-6
size: .
DNA: TGTGCCAGTAGTACCGACAGGGGATCTTCACCCCTCCACTTT
CDR3: CASSTDRGSSPLHF

D: .
V: TRBV30
J: TRBJ2-1
size: .
DNA: TGTGCCTGGAGTATACATCTGGGGAATGAGCAGTTCTTC
CDR3: CAWSIHLGNEQFF

D: TRBD2
V: TRBV18
J: TRBJ2-1
size: .
DNA: TGTGCCAGCTCACCTCAGCGGGAGGGCCGGAATGAGCAGTTCTTC
CDR3: CASSPQREGRNEQFF

D: TRBD1
V: TRBV3-1
J: TRBJ2-1
size: .
DNA: TGTGCCAGCAGCCAAGTAGGCGGGACAGGGAACAATGAGCAGTTCTTC
CDR3: CASSQVGGTGNNEQFF

D: TRBD2
V: TRBV27
J: TRBJ2-7
size: once
DNA: TGTGCCAGCAGCCCCTTTGGGGAGGGCCTCGAGCAGTACTTC
CDR3: CASSPFGEGLEQYF

D: .
V: TRBV5-1
J: TRBJ2-7
size: .
DNA: TGTGCCAGCAGTTTCGGGGGCTCCTACGAGCAGTACTTC
CDR3: CASSFGGSYEQYF

D: .
V: TRBV11-2
J: TRBJ1-4
size: .
DNA: TGTGCCAGCAGCTCCTCGGGGCAGAGTAATGAAAAACTGTTTTTT
CDR3: CASSSSGQSNEKLFF

D: .
V: TRBV11-2
J: TRBJ1-1
size: .
DNA: TGTGCCAGCAGCTTAGATAATAGGAAGGATGAAGCTTTCTTT
CDR3: CASSLDNRKDEAFF

D: TRBD1
V: TRBV20-1
J: TRBJ1-2
size: .
DNA: TGCAGTGCTCTCCCCTCTGGGACAGGGGGAGGCTATGGCTACACCTTC
CDR3: CSALPSGTGGGYGYTF

D: TRBD1
V: TRBV5-1
J: TRBJ2-5
size: .
DNA: TGCGCCAGCAGCCCCCATACAGGGGGAGAAGGCGAGACCCAGTACTTC
CDR3: CASSPHTGGEGETQYF

D: TRBD1
V: TRBV20-1
J: TRBJ2-3
size: .
DNA: TGCAGTGCTAGAGGCGACAGGGGGATTTACACAGATACGCAGTATTTT
CDR3: CSARGDRGIYTDTQYF

D: .
V: TRBV3-1
J: TRBJ1-1
size: .
DNA: TGTGCCAGCACCTCAGGGCGAACCACTGAAGCTTTCTTT
CDR3: CASTSGRTTEAFF

D: TRBD1
V: TRBV15
J: TRBJ1-5
size: .
DNA: TGTGCCACCAGCAGAGATCCTAACAGGGGGCCTCAGCCCCAGCATTTT
CDR3: CATSRDPNRGPQPQHF

D: TRBD1
V: TRBV27
J: TRBJ1-4
size: .
DNA: TGTGCCAGCAGTCCCGACAGGGTTAGAGAAAAACTGTTTTTT
CDR3: CASSPDRVREKLFF

D: .
V: TRBV6-5
J: TRBJ2-5
size: .
DNA: TGTGCCAGCAGTTACTCGATCAGAGTCGAAGAGACCCAGTACTTC
CDR3: CASSYSIRVEETQYF

D: .
V: TRBV2
J: TRBJ1-2
size: once
DNA: TGTGCCAGCAGTGGGGTTCAGGAGGTGGACTATGGCTACACCTTC
CDR3: CASSGVQEVDYGYTF

D: .
V: TRBV27
J: TRBJ1-2
size: .
DNA: TGTGCCAGCAGTCGAGGCGAGGGTTTCTATGGCTACACCTTC
CDR3: CASSRGEGFYGYTF

D: .
V: TRBV3-1
J: TRBJ2-2
size: once
DNA: TGTGCCAGCAGCCAAACCACAGCGAACACCGGGGAGCTGTTTTTT
CDR3: CASSQTTANTGELFF

D: .
V: TRBV6-2/TRBV6-3
J: TRBJ1-6
size: .
DNA: TGTGCCAGCAGTCTAAGACGTGGTGATTCACCCCTCCACTTT
CDR3: CASSLRRGDSPLHF

D: .
V: TRBV7-6
J: TRBJ2-3
size: .
DNA: TGTGCCAGCAGTTCCGGACAGGGACTAACAGATACGCAGTATTTT
CDR3: CASSSGQGLTDTQYF

D: TRBD1
V: TRBV18
J: TRBJ1-4
size: .
DNA: TGTGCCAGCTCCAGGGGGGATAATGAAAAACTGTTTTTT
CDR3: CASSRGDNEKLFF

D: TRBD1
V: TRBV7-9
J: TRBJ1-1
size: .
DNA: TGTGCCAGCAGCTCCACGGACGCTACAGGGGGACGCACTGAAGCTTTCTTT
CDR3: CASSSTDATGGRTEAFF

D: .
V: TRBV13
J: TRBJ2-1
size: .
DNA: TGTGCCAGCAGCTTAGGCCCAGGAGATGAGCAGTTCTTC
CDR3: CASSLGPGDEQFF

D: .
V: TRBV20-1
J: TRBJ1-1
size: .
DNA: TGCAGTGCTAGGGAGGGGGGCACTGAAGCTTTCTTT
CDR3: CSAREGGTEAFF

D: .
V: TRBV7-9
J: TRBJ1-5
size: .
DNA: TGTGCCAGCAGCTTAGTGACGCTTGAAGGGGGTAGCAATCAGCCCCAGCATTTT
CDR3: CASSLVTLEGGSNQPQHF

D: .
V: TRBV6-5
J: TRBJ1-2
size: .
DNA: TGTGCCAGCAGTGGATCTCGGTCCTATGGCTACACCTTC
CDR3: CASSGSRSYGYTF

D: .
V: TRBV9
J: TRBJ2-2
size: .
DNA: TGTGCCAGCAGCGGCTCGAACACCGGGGAGCTGTTTTTT
CDR3: CASSGSNTGELFF